This TCR beta chain was retrieved from a study of radiotherapy plus CTLA-4 blockade in lung cancer. Germline CDR1 and CDR2: LNHNV and YYDKDF (reference sequence). The CDR3 runs to 16 residues. V lost 2 bases to trimming and J lost 6 bases, with 16 bases between them. This clone is a singleton in its sample. TCRdb's copy holds only in-frame clones and misses some; the assay was immunoSEQ multiplex PCR. The table has 40,000 to 60,000 clones, 86% seen once. The sample in question was peripheral blood, obtained from a patient treated with radiotherapy plus ipilimumab. The V and J genes are TRBV15 and TRBJ2-2; tentatively, D is TRBD1 (6 bases). The clonotype originates from a human donor with non-small cell lung cancer that progressed on radiotherapy plus ipilimumab. Some clones in this sample may be carry-over from other donors' samples. The CDR3 DNA follows: TGTGCCACCAGCAGAAACCCGAATGGGGGCCCCGGGGAGCTGTTTTTT. It is translated as CATSRNPNGGPGELFF.